A single sample gave rise to the 9 T cell receptor beta chains below, sequenced in a study of technical replicates of blood from several donors. TCRdb's copy holds only in-frame clones and misses some; the assay was immunoSEQ multiplex PCR. The data show 60,000 to 95,000 clones, with roughly nine tenths seen just once and about 0.36% held by the top ten. Material for sequencing was T cells isolated from PBMCs. These receptors all stem from a human donor in good health. Some clones in this sample may be carry-over from other donors' samples.

This rearrangement joins TRBV18 to TRBJ1-2; 7 bases line up with TRBD1. Per germline, CDR1 KGHSH and CDR2 LQKENI. The CDR3 covers 14 residues. V lost 6 bases to trimming and J lost 6 bases; unmatched junction nucleotides: 10. As DNA, the CDR3 is TGTGCCAGCTCCCCTCGACAGGGTTACGATGGCTACACCTTC. Its protein product is CASSPRQGYDGYTF.

This clone was recorded a few times. This chain connects TRBV28 to TRBJ1-1, with D perhaps matching TRBD1 (6 bases). The CDR3 has 17 amino acids. Germline V gene data show CDR1 as MDHEN and CDR2 as SYDVKM. The ends were cut back, 2 bases at V and 2 bases at J, with 18 bases in the middle. This CDR3 reads CASSLHRAESNNTEAFF. Written as DNA, the CDR3 is TGTGCCAGCAGTTTACACAGGGCTGAGAGTAACAACACTGAAGCTTTCTTT.

This rearrangement joins TRBV20-1 to TRBJ1-4; a weak D match, TRBD1 (5 bases). Germline V gene lookup returns CDR1 DFQATT and CDR2 SNEGSKA (reference sequence). This CDR3 is built from 10 residues. Trimming removed 3 bases at V and 12 bases at J, with 8 bases between. For the CDR3, the DNA is TGCAGTGCTAGGGCGGGGGAACTGTTTTTT. Residues: CSARAGELFF.

The chain has TRBV5-6 and TRBJ2-3; no clear D gene. V was trimmed by 0 bases and J by 4 bases, leaving 6 bases between them. Germline V gene data show CDR1 as SGHDT and CDR2 as YYEEEE. The length of the CDR3 is 13 residues. The chain's CDR3 is CASSLGYSDTQYF. The CDR3 DNA is TGTGCCAGCAGCTTGGGTTATTCAGATACGCAGTATTTT.

The sample holds a few counts of this clone. This chain connects TRBV27 to TRBJ1-6, with D possibly matching TRBD1 (6 bases). The CDR3 contains 18 residues. CDR1 is MNHEY and CDR2 is SMNVEV in the germline V gene (reference sequence). The V end lost 7 bases, the J end lost 7 bases, and 26 bases lay between the germline ends. CDR3 sequence: CASTTLTHRVQKNSPLHF. The CDR3 DNA is TGTGCCAGCACCACGCTTACACACAGGGTTCAGAAAAATTCACCCCTCCACTTT.

The chain uses TRBV5-1 and TRBJ1-1; D is possibly TRBD1 (5 bases). Germline V lookup: CDR1 SGHRS, CDR2 YFSETQ. This CDR3 region has 16 residues. V gave up 0 bases and J gave up 6 bases, with 18 bases separating them. Written as DNA, the CDR3 is TGCGCCAGCAGCTTGGATCGGGGGGTCGCTGCCTCTGAAGCTTTCTTT. Its translation: CASSLDRGVAASEAFF.

The genes are TRBV19 and TRBJ2-7; the match to TRBD1 covers 8 bases. The CDR3 is 15 residues long. Germline V CDR1 and CDR2: LNHDA, SQIVND (reference sequence). V lost 3 bases to trimming and J lost 4 bases; unmatched junction nucleotides: 8. The DNA for the CDR3 is TGTGCCAGTAGTATTCGAGACAGGGGATTATACGAGCAGTACTTC. This translates into CASSIRDRGLYEQYF.

The CDR3, as DNA: TGTGCCAGCAGTGAAATCTTCCAGGGGTCTAGCAATCAGCCCCAGCATTTT. Amino acid sequence: CASSEIFQGSSNQPQHF. The chain uses TRBV6-1 and TRBJ1-5; perhaps TRBD1 as D (6 bases). This CDR3 spans 17 amino acids. Per germline, CDR1 MNHNS and CDR2 SASEGT. Trimming removed 2 bases at V and 0 bases at J, with 14 bases between.

The J gene is TRBJ2-1, the V gene TRBV7-9, with D unclear. Germline assignment: CDR1 SEHNR and CDR2 FQNEAQ (reference sequence). The CDR3 consists of 13 residues. V shed 2 bases and J shed 5 bases, with 7 bases lying between them. The CDR3 sequence: CASSLSRDNEQFF. The CDR3 DNA follows: TGTGCCAGCAGCTTATCCCGAGACAATGAGCAGTTCTTC.